This is a list of T cell receptor beta chains from one sample in a study of blood T cell repertoires in COVID-19. Generated by immunoSEQ multiplex PCR, the TCRdb table keeps only in-frame clones and is missing some. The table lists about 180,000 clones, 70% to 90% of them singletons. The material sequenced was peripheral blood. The source is a man aged 55 to 69 with acute or convalescent COVID-19. The CDR3 runs from the conserved cysteine through the conserved F or W. A D gene is named only where the DNA matches it firmly. A row's size may be missing; if present it is once, few, many or a size class.

abundance: -; d_gene: -; v_gene: TRBV28; j_gene: TRBJ1-2; CDR3aa: CASSLKGGWYGYTF; CDR3nt: TGTGCCAGCAGTTTAAAAGGAGGGTGGTATGGCTACACCTTC
abundance: once; d_gene: -; v_gene: TRBV4-2; j_gene: TRBJ2-7; CDR3aa: CASSQVAGSADLYEQYF; CDR3nt: TGTGCCAGCAGCCAAGTGGCTGGTAGCGCCGATCTCTACGAGCAGTACTTC
abundance: once; d_gene: TRBD2; v_gene: TRBV5-6; j_gene: TRBJ2-7; CDR3aa: CASSFLAGEWDEQYF; CDR3nt: TGTGCCAGCAGCTTCTTGGCGGGAGAGTGGGACGAGCAGTACTTC
abundance: few; d_gene: TRBD2; v_gene: TRBV11-2; j_gene: TRBJ2-7; CDR3aa: CASRLELAAQYEQYF; CDR3nt: TGTGCCAGCAGATTAGAACTAGCGGCCCAATACGAGCAGTACTTC
abundance: -; d_gene: TRBD1; v_gene: TRBV7-9; j_gene: TRBJ2-5; CDR3aa: CASSMGQTGFVRETQYF; CDR3nt: TGTGCCAGCAGCATGGGACAGACCGGTTTCGTTCGGGAGACCCAGTACTTC
abundance: -; d_gene: TRBD2; v_gene: TRBV7-3; j_gene: TRBJ2-1; CDR3aa: CASGLAGAYNEQFF; CDR3nt: TGTGCTAGCGGGCTAGCGGGAGCATACAATGAGCAGTTCTTC
abundance: -; d_gene: -; v_gene: TRBV28; j_gene: TRBJ2-5; CDR3aa: CASSLMGGAQETQYF; CDR3nt: TGTGCCAGCAGTTTAATGGGGGGGGCCCAAGAGACCCAGTACTTC
abundance: -; d_gene: -; v_gene: TRBV11-3; j_gene: TRBJ2-3; CDR3aa: CASSFGQGITDTQYF; CDR3nt: TGTGCCAGCAGCTTCGGTCAGGGAATCACAGATACGCAGTATTTT
abundance: -; d_gene: -; v_gene: TRBV27; j_gene: TRBJ2-2; CDR3aa: CASSLLAGATGELFF; CDR3nt: TGTGCCAGCAGTTTACTTGCGGGGGCGACCGGGGAGCTGTTTTTT
abundance: -; d_gene: TRBD1; v_gene: TRBV5-4; j_gene: TRBJ2-5; CDR3aa: CASSLRRTGSETQYF; CDR3nt: TGTGCCAGCAGCTTAAGGCGGACAGGGTCAGAGACCCAGTACTTC
abundance: -; d_gene: TRBD1; v_gene: TRBV4-1; j_gene: TRBJ1-5; CDR3aa: CASSQETGTGYDQPQHF; CDR3nt: TGCGCCAGCAGCCAGGAAACCGGGACAGGCTACGATCAGCCCCAGCATTTT
abundance: few; d_gene: -; v_gene: TRBV7-8; j_gene: TRBJ1-6; CDR3aa: CASSPGPNSPLHF; CDR3nt: TGTGCCAGCAGCCCCGGTCCCAATTCACCCCTCCACTTT
abundance: -; d_gene: -; v_gene: TRBV9; j_gene: TRBJ2-7; CDR3aa: CASSVGFTGWEQYF; CDR3nt: TGTGCCAGCAGCGTAGGTTTCACGGGGTGGGAGCAGTACTTC
abundance: once; d_gene: TRBD2; v_gene: TRBV27; j_gene: TRBJ2-2; CDR3aa: CASSPLAGMNTGELFF; CDR3nt: TGTGCCAGCAGTCCGCTAGCGGGAATGAACACCGGGGAGCTGTTTTTT
abundance: -; d_gene: TRBD1; v_gene: TRBV11-2; j_gene: TRBJ2-1; CDR3aa: CASSLQPGTGDNEQFF; CDR3nt: TGTGCCAGCAGCTTACAGCCCGGGACAGGTGACAATGAGCAGTTCTTC
abundance: -; d_gene: -; v_gene: TRBV27; j_gene: TRBJ2-7; CDR3aa: CASSPSSYEQYF; CDR3nt: TGTGCCAGCAGTCCGAGCTCCTACGAGCAGTACTTC
abundance: -; d_gene: TRBD1; v_gene: TRBV3-1/TRBV3-2; j_gene: TRBJ1-4; CDR3aa: CASSTRGQAYYEKLFF; CDR3nt: TGTGCCAGCAGCACCCGAGGACAGGCGTACTATGAAAAACTGTTTTTT
abundance: -; d_gene: -; v_gene: TRBV7-9; j_gene: TRBJ2-7; CDR3aa: CASSKRHALGIVEQYF; CDR3nt: TGTGCCAGCAGCAAACGGCATGCACTAGGGATCGTCGAGCAGTACTTC
abundance: -; d_gene: -; v_gene: TRBV27; j_gene: TRBJ2-1; CDR3aa: CASSPLGSGGNEQFF; CDR3nt: TGTGCCAGCAGTCCCCTCGGGTCCGGTGGCAATGAGCAGTTCTTC
abundance: -; d_gene: -; v_gene: TRBV24-1; j_gene: TRBJ2-6; CDR3aa: CATSDSDRPSSGANVLTF; CDR3nt: TGTGCCACCAGTGATTCCGACAGACCAAGCTCTGGGGCCAACGTCCTGACTTTC
abundance: -; d_gene: TRBD1; v_gene: TRBV27; j_gene: TRBJ2-2; CDR3aa: CASSPGQGRNTGELFF; CDR3nt: TGTGCCAGCAGTCCCGGACAGGGGAGGAACACCGGGGAGCTGTTTTTT
abundance: -; d_gene: -; v_gene: TRBV7-9; j_gene: TRBJ2-5; CDR3aa: CASSHDQTYQETQYF; CDR3nt: TGTGCCAGCAGCCACGATCAGACATACCAAGAGACCCAGTACTTC
abundance: -; d_gene: TRBD1; v_gene: TRBV29-1; j_gene: TRBJ2-2; CDR3aa: CSGGQGTGELFF; CDR3nt: TGCAGCGGCGGACAGGGGACCGGGGAGCTGTTTTTT
abundance: -; d_gene: -; v_gene: TRBV28; j_gene: TRBJ2-7; CDR3aa: CASSPPPVFEQYF; CDR3nt: TGTGCCAGCAGTCCCCCGCCGGTCTTCGAGCAGTACTTC
abundance: -; d_gene: -; v_gene: TRBV21-1; j_gene: TRBJ2-7; CDR3aa: CASSKAGGRSSYEQYF; CDR3nt: TGTGCCAGCAGCAAAGCTGGCGGGAGGTCCTCCTACGAGCAGTACTTC
abundance: -; d_gene: TRBD2; v_gene: TRBV9; j_gene: TRBJ2-3; CDR3aa: CASSGTSGRSLGVEDTQYF; CDR3nt: TGTGCCAGCAGCGGGACTAGCGGAAGATCCTTGGGAGTTGAAGATACGCAGTATTTT
abundance: -; d_gene: TRBD1; v_gene: TRBV12-3/TRBV12-4; j_gene: TRBJ2-5; CDR3aa: CASSLKGAETQYF; CDR3nt: TGTGCCAGCAGTTTAAAGGGGGCGGAGACCCAGTACTTC
abundance: -; d_gene: TRBD1; v_gene: TRBV5-1; j_gene: TRBJ1-1; CDR3aa: CASSRQGDTEAFF; CDR3nt: TGCGCCAGCAGTCGACAGGGGGACACTGAAGCTTTCTTT
abundance: -; d_gene: TRBD1; v_gene: TRBV6-5; j_gene: TRBJ1-1; CDR3aa: CASSYARQGNTEAFF; CDR3nt: TGTGCCAGCAGTTACGCCCGACAGGGGAACACTGAAGCTTTCTTT
abundance: -; d_gene: -; v_gene: TRBV18; j_gene: TRBJ1-1; CDR3aa: CASSRGETFF; CDR3nt: TGTGCCAGCTCACGGGGAGAGACTTTCTTT
abundance: -; d_gene: TRBD2; v_gene: TRBV4-1; j_gene: TRBJ2-6; CDR3aa: CASSQDRGVGYSGANVLTF; CDR3nt: TGCGCCAGCAGCCAAGATCGGGGGGTAGGGTATTCTGGGGCCAACGTCCTGACTTTC
abundance: -; d_gene: TRBD2; v_gene: TRBV2; j_gene: TRBJ2-7; CDR3aa: CASRNRTSGSPSPYEQYF; CDR3nt: TGTGCCAGCAGGAACCGGACTAGCGGGAGTCCATCCCCCTACGAGCAGTACTTC
abundance: -; d_gene: TRBD2; v_gene: TRBV3-1/TRBV3-2; j_gene: TRBJ2-7; CDR3aa: CASSQTSAYEQYF; CDR3nt: TGTGCCAGCAGCCAAACTAGCGCCTACGAGCAGTACTTC
abundance: -; d_gene: TRBD2; v_gene: TRBV7-2; j_gene: TRBJ2-1; CDR3aa: CASSLMGGLAVNEQFF; CDR3nt: TGTGCCAGCAGCTTAATGGGGGGACTAGCGGTCAATGAGCAGTTCTTC
abundance: once; d_gene: -; v_gene: TRBV29-1; j_gene: TRBJ1-2; CDR3aa: CSARSGWKDGYTF; CDR3nt: TGCAGCGCCCGAAGCGGGTGGAAGGATGGCTACACCTTC
abundance: -; d_gene: -; v_gene: TRBV27; j_gene: TRBJ2-7; CDR3aa: CASWTGSKPEQYF; CDR3nt: TGTGCCAGTTGGACCGGGAGCAAACCCGAGCAGTACTTC
abundance: -; d_gene: TRBD2; v_gene: TRBV5-6; j_gene: TRBJ2-7; CDR3aa: CASSSGTSGEQYF; CDR3nt: TGTGCCAGCAGCTCCGGGACTAGCGGGGAACAGTACTTC
abundance: -; d_gene: -; v_gene: TRBV7-9; j_gene: TRBJ2-1; CDR3aa: CASSLRGTSYNEQFF; CDR3nt: TGTGCCAGCAGCTTAAGGGGGACCTCCTACAATGAGCAGTTCTTC
abundance: -; d_gene: -; v_gene: TRBV28; j_gene: TRBJ2-3; CDR3aa: CASSVGRGSTDTQYF; CDR3nt: TGTGCCAGCAGCGTCGGGCGGGGCAGCACAGATACGCAGTATTTT
abundance: -; d_gene: TRBD2; v_gene: TRBV28; j_gene: TRBJ2-3; CDR3aa: CASPPGLAGEADTQYF; CDR3nt: TGTGCCAGCCCTCCGGGACTAGCGGGAGAGGCTGATACGCAGTATTTT
abundance: -; d_gene: -; v_gene: TRBV29-1; j_gene: TRBJ2-1; CDR3aa: CSVNSGYNEQFF; CDR3nt: TGCAGCGTTAATAGCGGATACAATGAGCAGTTCTTC
abundance: once; d_gene: TRBD2; v_gene: TRBV5-4; j_gene: TRBJ2-7; CDR3aa: CASSLGQRETSEQYF; CDR3nt: TGTGCCAGCAGCTTAGGCCAGCGGGAGACCTCCGAGCAGTACTTC
abundance: -; d_gene: -; v_gene: TRBV5-4; j_gene: TRBJ2-2; CDR3aa: CASSPGVLAGELFF; CDR3nt: TGTGCCAGCAGCCCGGGAGTTTTGGCCGGGGAGCTGTTTTTT
abundance: few; d_gene: TRBD1; v_gene: TRBV4-3; j_gene: TRBJ1-2; CDR3aa: CASSQTGQGINGYTF; CDR3nt: TGCGCCAGCAGCCAAACAGGACAGGGAATCAATGGCTACACCTTC
abundance: once; d_gene: TRBD2; v_gene: TRBV7-2; j_gene: TRBJ2-3; CDR3aa: CASSPLAGAWDTQYF; CDR3nt: TGTGCCAGCAGCCCCCTAGCGGGAGCATGGGATACGCAGTATTTT
abundance: once; d_gene: -; v_gene: TRBV27; j_gene: TRBJ1-1; CDR3aa: CASSLAIQGRSTEAFF; CDR3nt: TGTGCCAGCAGTTTAGCGATACAGGGTAGGAGCACTGAAGCTTTCTTT
abundance: -; d_gene: TRBD1; v_gene: TRBV3-1/TRBV3-2; j_gene: TRBJ2-4; CDR3aa: CASSPDRSKNIQYF; CDR3nt: TGTGCCAGCAGCCCGGACAGGTCCAAAAACATTCAGTACTTC
abundance: -; d_gene: -; v_gene: TRBV19; j_gene: TRBJ2-5; CDR3aa: CASSIASRGKTQYF; CDR3nt: TGTGCCAGTAGTATAGCGAGCAGGGGAAAGACCCAGTACTTC
abundance: -; d_gene: -; v_gene: TRBV7-9; j_gene: TRBJ1-2; CDR3aa: CASSLQGSNYGYTF; CDR3nt: TGTGCCAGCAGTTTACAGGGCAGCAACTATGGCTACACCTTC
abundance: -; d_gene: -; v_gene: TRBV12-3/TRBV12-4; j_gene: TRBJ2-4; CDR3aa: CASSRRDIQYF; CDR3nt: TGTGCCAGCAGTCGCCGAGACATTCAGTACTTC
abundance: -; d_gene: TRBD2; v_gene: TRBV5-1; j_gene: TRBJ2-1; CDR3aa: CASSLGVAGGGNEQFF; CDR3nt: TGCGCCAGCAGCTTGGGGGTAGCGGGAGGTGGAAATGAGCAGTTCTTC